This entry describes one T cell receptor (beta chain). Method: immunoSEQ multiplex PCR; TCRdb's copy keeps in-frame clones and lacks some. The sample has 120,000 or so clones, about 70% seen once. This record comes from a study of blood T cell repertoires in COVID-19. Germline V gene lookup returns CDR1 SGHAT and CDR2 FQNNGV. Germline trimming cut 1 base from V and 4 bases from J; bases unmatched to any gene: 6. CDR3 length: 18 amino acids. The rearrangement joins TRBV11-2 to TRBJ2-6; TRBD1 agrees at 11 bases. This sequence was found in an older woman with acute or convalescent COVID-19. Sequencing used peripheral blood. The CDR3 is CASSLAGQGAEGANVLTF. The CDR3 nucleotides read TGTGCCAGCAGCTTAGCCGGACAGGGGGCGGAGGGGGCCAACGTCCTGACTTTC.